Presented here are 13 T cell receptor beta chains from one specimen sequenced in a study of shared clonotypes between healthy human individuals. Here immunoSEQ multiplex PCR was the method, and the copy in TCRdb shows in-frame clones only, minus some. The sample includes approximately 2.4 million clones, 90% to 96% of them seen just once. Material for sequencing was naive CD4+ T cells sorted from blood. Sample subset: CD45RA+ positively selected. The receptors here all came from a man aged 18 to 29 in good health.

The table lists this clone with a count of one. The chain carries TRBV10-1 and TRBJ1-1; D ambiguous. Looked up from germline, CDR1 is WNHNN and CDR2 is SYGVQD (reference sequence). The CDR3 is 12 residues long. The ends were cut back, 6 bases at V and 3 bases at J, with 8 bases in the middle. CDR3 DNA sequence: TGCGCCAGCAGAAGTCGGGACACTGAAGCTTTCTTT. Its translation: CASRSRDTEAFF.

The V gene is TRBV5-6, the J gene TRBJ1-2, with TRBD1 as a possible D gene (6 bases). The CDR3 is 15 amino acids. V was trimmed by 4 bases and J by 8 bases, leaving 21 bases between them. CDR1 is SGHDT, CDR2 YYEEEE, per germline. The CDR3 DNA reads as TGTGCCAGCAGCCTCTTGGACAGAAGCCCCGAGGGCTACACCTTC. It specifies CASSLLDRSPEGYTF. The variable domain in full, with the rest retrieved from reference TRBV5-6 and TRBJ1-2, is DAGVTQSPTHLIKTRGQQVTLRCSPKSGHDTVSWYQQALGQGPQFIFQYYEEEERQRGNFPDRFSGHQFPNYSSELNVNALLLGDSALYLCASSLLDRSPEGYTFGSGTRLTVV.

The CDR3 spells CASSAWVQNTEAFF. CDR3 sequence (DNA): TGTGCCAGCAGCGCATGGGTCCAAAACACTGAAGCTTTCTTT. The V gene is TRBV11-2, the J gene TRBJ1-1; no clear D gene. The CDR3 covers 14 residues. Germline assignment: CDR1 SGHAT and CDR2 FQNNGV. V was shortened by 5 bases and J by 2 bases, with 12 bases between the two germline ends.

This sequence joins TRBV6-5 and TRBJ1-6; TRBD1 might be the D (5 bases). V was clipped by 10 bases and J by 9 bases, with 16 bases between them. The CDR3 is 13 residues long. CDR1 and CDR2 (germline): MNHEY, SVGAGI. The CDR3 spells CATRGTNSSPLHF. CDR3 in DNA: TGTGCCACCCGAGGGACTAATTCTTCACCCCTCCACTTT.

The V call is TRBV7-9, the J call TRBJ1-6, with D possibly matching TRBD1 (5 bases). CDR1 SEHNR and CDR2 FQNEAQ come from the germline V gene (reference sequence). Trimming shortened V by 5 bases and J by 10 bases, and 12 bases separated the two germline ends. The CDR3 runs 13 residues. CDR3 in DNA: TGTGCCAGCAGCCAAGTGGGGGGGTCACCCCTCCACTTT. It yields the protein CASSQVGGSPLHF.

The J gene is TRBJ2-1, the V gene TRBV7-8; the match to TRBD2 covers 7 bases. V was pared by 0 bases and J by 2 bases, with 10 bases of the junction left unmatched. Germline lookup yields CDR1 SGHVS and CDR2 FQNEAQ. The CDR3 length is 18 residues. The CDR3 reads CASSLARLAVNAYNEQFF. The CDR3, as DNA: TGTGCCAGCAGCTTAGCGAGGCTAGCGGTTAACGCCTACAATGAGCAGTTCTTC.

The rearrangement links TRBV30 to TRBJ2-7; possibly TRBD2 for D (5 bases). The V end lost 2 bases, the J end lost 3 bases, and 17 bases lay between the germline ends. Germline CDR1 and CDR2: GTSNPN and SVGIG (reference sequence). The CDR3 is made up of 15 amino acids. This CDR3 reads CAWSRYDSGNYEQYF. The CDR3, as DNA: TGTGCCTGGAGTCGCTACGACTCGGGGAACTACGAGCAGTACTTC.

This chain joins TRBV30 and TRBJ2-1, with a tentative D call TRBD2 (5 bases). CDR1 is GTSNPN, CDR2 SVGIG, per germline (reference sequence). Trimming stripped 3 bases from V and 12 bases from J, with 21 bases between. The CDR3 length is 14 residues. In DNA form, the CDR3 reads TGTGCCTGGAGCCAGTCCCTGACTACACGAGCGCAGTTCTTC. Protein sequence: CAWSQSLTTRAQFF.

The rearrangement uses TRBV4-1 and TRBJ1-1; TRBD1 agrees at 7 bases. The J segment lost 1 base and the V segment lost 4 bases, leaving 6 bases of the junction unmatched. Germline V lookup: CDR1 MGHRA, CDR2 YSYEKL. CDR3 length: 15 residues. CDR3: CASSLEGQKNTEAFF. The CDR3 DNA reads as TGCGCCAGCAGCCTCGAGGGACAGAAGAACACTGAAGCTTTCTTT.

The chain employs TRBV28 and TRBJ2-5; D might be TRBD1 or TRBD2, each matching 5 bases. V lost 6 bases and J 2 bases, leaving 13 bases between the germline ends. The germline V gene encodes CDR1 MDHEN and CDR2 SYDVKM. The CDR3 length is 14 residues. CDR3 region: CASSLPGPQETQYF. CDR3 in DNA: TGTGCCAGCAGCCTACCGGGGCCACAAGAGACCCAGTACTTC.

On this clone: This same CDR3 is encoded by further DNA sequences in the sample. The CDR3 bases are TGTGCCAGCAGTTTACCCTTGAACACTGAAGCTTTCTTT. As protein: CASSLPLNTEAFF. This rearrangement joins TRBV28 to TRBJ1-1, with unresolved D. V was cut by 2 bases and J by 0 bases, with 4 bases left in between. The CDR3 loop spans 13 amino acids. CDR1 is MDHEN, CDR2 SYDVKM, per germline.

The chain carries TRBV5-1 and TRBJ1-1; 8 bases fit TRBD1. The CDR3 runs to 15 residues. Germline-derived CDR1 and CDR2 are SGHRS and YFSETQ. V trimming: 0 bases; J trimming: 6 bases; junction bases outside the gene matches: 7. The CDR3 DNA reads TGCGCCAGCAGCTTGGCAGCAGGGGGCTCCCCTGAAGCTTTCTTT. Protein product: CASSLAAGGSPEAFF.

For this clone: Relative to the germline gene, one junction end is altered; a read error may explain this. The chain couples TRBV7-7 to TRBJ2-2; D not resolved. Germline V gene data show CDR1 as SSHAT and CDR2 as FNYEAQ (reference sequence). The CDR3 contains 13 residues. The CDR3 here is CASSPWNTGELFF. Written as DNA, the CDR3 is TGTGCTAGCAGCCCCTGGAACACCGGGGAGCTGTTTTTT.